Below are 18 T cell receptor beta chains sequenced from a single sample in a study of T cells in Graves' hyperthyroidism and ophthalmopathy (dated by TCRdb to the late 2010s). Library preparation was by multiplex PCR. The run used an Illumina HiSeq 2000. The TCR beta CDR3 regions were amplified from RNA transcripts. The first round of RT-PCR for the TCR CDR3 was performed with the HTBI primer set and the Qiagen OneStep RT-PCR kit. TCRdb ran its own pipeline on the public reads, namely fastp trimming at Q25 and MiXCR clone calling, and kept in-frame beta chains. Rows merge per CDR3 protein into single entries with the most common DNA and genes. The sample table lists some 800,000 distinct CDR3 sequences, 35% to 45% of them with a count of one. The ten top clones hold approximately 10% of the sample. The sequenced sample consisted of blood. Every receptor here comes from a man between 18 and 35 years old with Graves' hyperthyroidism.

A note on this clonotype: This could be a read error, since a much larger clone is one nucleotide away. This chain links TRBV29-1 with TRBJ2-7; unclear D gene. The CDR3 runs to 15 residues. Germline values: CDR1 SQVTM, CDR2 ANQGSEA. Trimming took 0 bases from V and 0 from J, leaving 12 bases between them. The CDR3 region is CSVEDGYGTSYEQYF. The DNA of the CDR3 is TGCAGCGTTGAAGACGGATACGGAACCTCCTACGAGCAGTACTTC.

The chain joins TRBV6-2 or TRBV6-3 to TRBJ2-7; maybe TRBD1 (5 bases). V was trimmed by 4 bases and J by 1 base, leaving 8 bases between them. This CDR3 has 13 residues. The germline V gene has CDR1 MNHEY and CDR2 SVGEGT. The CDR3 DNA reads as TGTGCCAGCAGTTGGACACTTTCCTACGAGCAGTACTTC. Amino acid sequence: CASSWTLSYEQYF.

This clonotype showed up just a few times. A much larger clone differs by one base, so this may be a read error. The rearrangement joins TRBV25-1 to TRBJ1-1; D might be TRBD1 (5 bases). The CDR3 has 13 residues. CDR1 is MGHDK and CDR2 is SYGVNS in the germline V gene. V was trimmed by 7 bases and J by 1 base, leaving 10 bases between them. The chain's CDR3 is CASTWGKNTEAFF. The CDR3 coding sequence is TGTGCCAGCACCTGGGGGAAGAACACTGAAGCTTTCTTT.

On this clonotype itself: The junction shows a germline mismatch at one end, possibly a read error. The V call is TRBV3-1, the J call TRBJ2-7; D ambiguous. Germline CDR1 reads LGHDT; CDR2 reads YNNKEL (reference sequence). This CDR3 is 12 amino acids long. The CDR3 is CANSQLVYEQYF. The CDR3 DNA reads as TGTGCCAACAGCCAATTGGTCTACGAGCAGTACTTC.

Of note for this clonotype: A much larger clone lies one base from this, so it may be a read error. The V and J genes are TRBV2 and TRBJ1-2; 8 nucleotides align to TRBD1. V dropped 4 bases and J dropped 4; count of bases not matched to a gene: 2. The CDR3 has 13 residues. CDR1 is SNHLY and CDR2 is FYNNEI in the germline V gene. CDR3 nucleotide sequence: TGTGCCAGCAGTGGGACAGGGCTCTATGGCTACACCTTC. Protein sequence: CASSGTGLYGYTF.

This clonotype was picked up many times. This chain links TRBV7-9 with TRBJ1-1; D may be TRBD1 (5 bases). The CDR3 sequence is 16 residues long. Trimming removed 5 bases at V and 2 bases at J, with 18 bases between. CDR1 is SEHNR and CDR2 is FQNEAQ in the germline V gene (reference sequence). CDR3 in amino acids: CASSPREVLLNTEAFF. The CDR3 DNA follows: TGTGCCAGCAGCCCCAGGGAGGTCTTGCTAAACACTGAAGCTTTCTTT.

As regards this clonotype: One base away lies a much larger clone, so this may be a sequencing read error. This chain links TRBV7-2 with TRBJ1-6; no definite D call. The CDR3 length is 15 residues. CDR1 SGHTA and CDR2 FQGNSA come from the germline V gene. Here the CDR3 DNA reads TGTGCCAGCAGCTTAAGGCAGGAGAGGAATTCACCCTTCCACTTT. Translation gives CASSLRQERNSPFHF.

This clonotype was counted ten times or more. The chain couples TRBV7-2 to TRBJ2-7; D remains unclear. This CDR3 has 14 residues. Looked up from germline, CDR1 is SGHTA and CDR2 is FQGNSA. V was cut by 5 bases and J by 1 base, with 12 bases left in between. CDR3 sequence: CASSPDGPSYEQYF. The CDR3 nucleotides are TGTGCCAGCAGCCCCGACGGTCCTTCCTACGAGCAGTACTTC.

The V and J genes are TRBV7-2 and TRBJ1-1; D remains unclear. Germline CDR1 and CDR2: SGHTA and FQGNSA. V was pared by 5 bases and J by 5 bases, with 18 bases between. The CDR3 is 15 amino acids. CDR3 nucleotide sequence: TGTGCCAGCAGCCTACCGACTCCTGTGGATACTGAAGCTTTCTTT. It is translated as CASSLPTPVDTEAFF. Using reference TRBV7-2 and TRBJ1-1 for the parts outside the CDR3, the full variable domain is GAGVSQSPSNKVTEKGKDVELRCDPISGHTALYWYRQSLGQGLEFLIYFQGNSAPDKSGLPSDRFSAERTGGSVSTLTIQRTQQEDSAVYLCASSLPTPVDTEAFFGQGTRLTVV.

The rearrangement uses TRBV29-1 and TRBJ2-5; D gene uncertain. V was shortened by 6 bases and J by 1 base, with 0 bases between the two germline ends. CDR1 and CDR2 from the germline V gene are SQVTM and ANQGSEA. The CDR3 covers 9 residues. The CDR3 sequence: CSVQETQYF. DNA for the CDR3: TGCAGCGTCCAAGAGACCCAGTACTTC. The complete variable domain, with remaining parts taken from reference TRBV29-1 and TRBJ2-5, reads SAVISQKPSRDICQRGTSLTIQCQVDSQVTMMFWYRQQPGQSLTLIATANQGSEATYESGFVIDKFPISRPNLTFSTLTVSNMSPEDSSIYLCSVQETQYFGPGTRLLVL.

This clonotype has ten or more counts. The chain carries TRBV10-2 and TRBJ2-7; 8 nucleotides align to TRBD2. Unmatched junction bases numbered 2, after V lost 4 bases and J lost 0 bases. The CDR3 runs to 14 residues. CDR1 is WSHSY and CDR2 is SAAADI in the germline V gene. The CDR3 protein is CASSGAGGSYEQYF. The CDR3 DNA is TGCGCCAGCAGTGGGGCGGGGGGCTCCTACGAGCAGTACTTC.

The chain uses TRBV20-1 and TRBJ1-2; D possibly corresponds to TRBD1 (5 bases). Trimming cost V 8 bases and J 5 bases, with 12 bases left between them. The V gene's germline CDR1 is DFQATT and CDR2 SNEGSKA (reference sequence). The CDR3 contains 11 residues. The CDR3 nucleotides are TGCAGTTCGGGGACTGGGTATGGCTACACCTTC. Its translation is CSSGTGYGYTF.

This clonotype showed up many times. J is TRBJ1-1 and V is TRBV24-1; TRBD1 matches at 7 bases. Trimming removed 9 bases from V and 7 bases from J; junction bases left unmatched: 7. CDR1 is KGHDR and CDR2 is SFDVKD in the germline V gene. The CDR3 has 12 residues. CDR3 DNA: TGTGCCACCGGGGACAGCTTGGGTGAAGCTTTCTTT. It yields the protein CATGDSLGEAFF.

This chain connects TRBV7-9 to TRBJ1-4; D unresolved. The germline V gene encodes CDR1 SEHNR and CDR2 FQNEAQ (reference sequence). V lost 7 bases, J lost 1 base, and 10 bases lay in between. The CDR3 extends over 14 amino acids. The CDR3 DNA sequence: TGTGCCAGCACACTTGGTGGAACTAATGAAAAACTGTTTTTT. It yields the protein CASTLGGTNEKLFF.

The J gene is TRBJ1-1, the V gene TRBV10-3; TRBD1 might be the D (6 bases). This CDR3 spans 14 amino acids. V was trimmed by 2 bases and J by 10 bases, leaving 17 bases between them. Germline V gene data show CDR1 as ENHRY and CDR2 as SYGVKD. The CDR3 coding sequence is TGTGCCATCAGTGAGGAGGCAGGGGCTGAGGGAGCTTTCTTT. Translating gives CAISEEAGAEGAFF.

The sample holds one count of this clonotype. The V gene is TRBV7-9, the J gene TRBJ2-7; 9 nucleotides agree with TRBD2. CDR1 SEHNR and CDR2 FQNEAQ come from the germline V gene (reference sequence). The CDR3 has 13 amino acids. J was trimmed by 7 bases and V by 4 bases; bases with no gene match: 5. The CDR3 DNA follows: TGTGCCAGCAGCTCTAGCGGGATGAGGGAGCAGTACTTC. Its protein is CASSSSGMREQYF.

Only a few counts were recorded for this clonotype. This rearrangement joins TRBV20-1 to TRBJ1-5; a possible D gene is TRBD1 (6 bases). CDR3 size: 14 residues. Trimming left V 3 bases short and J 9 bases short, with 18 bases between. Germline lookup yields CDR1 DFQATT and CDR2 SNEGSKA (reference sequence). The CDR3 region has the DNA TGCAGTGCTAGTGCAGGGGCCAGGGAAAGGCCCCAGCATTTT. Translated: CSASAGARERPQHF.

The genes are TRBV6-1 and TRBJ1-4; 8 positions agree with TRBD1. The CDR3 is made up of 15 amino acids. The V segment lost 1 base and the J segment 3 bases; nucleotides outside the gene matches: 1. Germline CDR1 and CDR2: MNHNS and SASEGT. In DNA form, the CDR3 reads TGTGCCAGCAGTGAAGGACAGGGGTCTAATGAAAAACTGTTTTTT. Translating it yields CASSEGQGSNEKLFF.